This entry lists 22 T cell receptor beta chains sequenced from one sample in a study of CD8 T cells in Susac syndrome. When the RNA was reverse transcribed, random hexamers were used with an input of about 0.45 to 1 ug. TCRdb analysed the immunoSEQ multiplex PCR reads with MiXCR anew, one entry per CDR3 protein. This sample yields a few hundred thousand distinct CDR3 sequences, of which about 90% are seen a single time; about 0.13% belongs to the top ten. Specimen: CD8+ T cells from PBMCs. These receptors were obtained from a human donor with multiple sclerosis.

V and J are TRBV27 and TRBJ1-2; D remains ambiguous. The length of the CDR3 is 13 residues. Trimming took off 5 bases at V and 4 bases at J, with 11 bases between the two ends. Germline values: CDR1 MNHEY, CDR2 SMNVEV (reference sequence). This CDR3 is CASSPSILYGYTF. CDR3 nucleotides: TGTGCCAGCAGTCCGAGTATTCTCTATGGCTACACCTTC.

This chain uses TRBV12-3 or TRBV12-4 with TRBJ2-7; 7 bases line up with TRBD1. The V segment lost 5 bases and the J segment 5 bases; nucleotides outside the gene matches: 12. The CDR3 has 15 amino acids. The CDR3 loop is CASSPSDRDKDEQYF. CDR3 nucleotide sequence: TGTGCCAGCAGTCCATCTGACAGGGACAAGGACGAGCAGTACTTC.

The chain links TRBV30 to TRBJ1-2; no reliable D call. CDR3 length: 15 amino acids. Trimming took off 1 base at V and 4 bases at J, with 16 bases between the two ends. Germline assignment: CDR1 GTSNPN and CDR2 SVGIG (reference sequence). The CDR3 loop reads CAWSELGQVVYGYTF. CDR3 nucleotide sequence: TGTGCCTGGAGTGAACTCGGCCAGGTTGTCTATGGCTACACCTTC.

The genes are TRBV28 and TRBJ2-7; TRBD2 aligns across 7 bases. This CDR3 region has 12 residues. Germline V gives CDR1 MDHEN, CDR2 SYDVKM. Losses at the gene ends were 10 bases for V and 2 bases for J; bases not matched to a gene: 5. CDR3 protein: CATRGVTYEQYF. The CDR3 DNA reads TGTGCCACCCGGGGGGTGACCTACGAGCAGTACTTC.

This chain joins TRBV2 and TRBJ2-7; D is possibly TRBD2 (5 bases). The CDR3 runs 14 residues. Germline CDR1 is SNHLY and CDR2 is FYNNEI. V was cut by 8 bases and J by 4 bases, with 18 bases left in between. CDR3 nucleotide sequence: TGTGCCAGCGCTCTACCACGGGATGTATACGAGCAGTACTTC. Translating gives CASALPRDVYEQYF.

This sequence joins TRBV4-3 and TRBJ2-1; maybe TRBD1 (5 bases). This CDR3 contains 15 residues. Deletions cut 0 bases from V and 2 bases from J, with 8 bases between. CDR1 is LGHNA and CDR2 is YSLEER in the germline V gene. CDR3 region: CASSQDSRAYNEQFF. CDR3 in DNA: TGCGCCAGCAGCCAAGATTCCAGGGCCTACAATGAGCAGTTCTTC.

This rearrangement joins TRBV12-3 or TRBV12-4 to TRBJ1-1, with TRBD1 identical over 11 bases. The CDR3 contains 15 residues. After removal of 6 bases from V and 4 bases from J, the junction contained 7 bases not matched to a gene. CDR3 region: CASRTRDRGFTEAFF. For the CDR3, the DNA is TGTGCCAGCAGGACCCGGGACAGGGGGTTCACTGAAGCTTTCTTT.

The chain's CDR3 is CASSSRTGDYGYTF. CDR3 DNA sequence: TGTGCCAGCAGTTCAAGGACAGGGGACTATGGCTACACCTTC. The rearrangement joins TRBV6-5 to TRBJ1-2, with TRBD1 identical over 9 bases. The CDR3 sequence is 14 residues long. Germline V lookup: CDR1 MNHEY, CDR2 SVGAGI. Trimming cost V 4 bases and J 3 bases; bases outside gene matches: 3.

The chain joins TRBV6-1 to TRBJ1-5; a possible D gene is TRBD1 (6 bases). This CDR3 is 14 amino acids long. Trimming took off 3 bases at V and 3 bases at J, with 9 bases between the two ends. The germline gives CDR1 MNHNS, CDR2 SASEGT. The CDR3 bases are TGTGCCAGCAGTGAGGGACAAACCAATCAGCCCCAGCATTTT. This encodes CASSEGQTNQPQHF.

This clonotype was found a few times. This chain links TRBV7-8 with TRBJ2-7; TRBD2 matches 7 bases. The ends lost 0 bases at V and 2 bases at J; junction bases unmatched: 1. This CDR3 is built from 14 residues. Germline V gene sequence: CDR1 SGHVS, CDR2 FQNEAQ. This chain's CDR3 is CASSLAGTTYEQYF. The CDR3 DNA follows: TGTGCCAGCAGCTTAGCCGGGACTACCTACGAGCAGTACTTC.

This chain joins TRBV18 and TRBJ1-5; 10 bases align to TRBD1. Germline CDR1 and CDR2: KGHSH and LQKENI. This CDR3 is 17 amino acids long. The V gene end was trimmed by 3 bases and the J gene end by 5 bases; junction bases not matched to a gene: 10. Written as DNA, the CDR3 is TGTGCCAGCTCACCCGAGCCCCGGGACAGGGGTTATCAGCCCCAGCATTTT. This translates into CASSPEPRDRGYQPQHF.

The rearrangement links TRBV20-1 to TRBJ2-2; D may be TRBD1 (5 bases). The CDR3 totals 12 residues. Germline CDR1 DFQATT, CDR2 SNEGSKA (reference sequence). With 5 bases removed from V and 6 bases from J, the gap between germline ends came to 10 bases. DNA of the CDR3: TGCAGTGCTTATAGGGGCGCCGGGGAGCTGTTTTTT. This sequence encodes CSAYRGAGELFF.

The rearrangement links TRBV24-1 to TRBJ2-5; 8 positions match TRBD2. Germline V gene lookup returns CDR1 KGHDR and CDR2 SFDVKD. The CDR3 covers 14 residues. With 10 bases clipped from V and 0 bases from J, the junction kept 6 bases outside the gene matches. CDR3 loop: CATALAGDQETQYF. Here the CDR3 DNA reads TGTGCCACGGCCCTAGCGGGCGACCAAGAGACCCAGTACTTC.

The chain combines TRBV9 with TRBJ2-3; no firm D call. CDR1 is SGDLS, CDR2 YYNGEE, per germline. V lost 3 bases to trimming and J lost 0 bases, with 8 bases between them. The CDR3 is made up of 14 amino acids. The CDR3 reads CASSGKGSTDTQYF. As DNA, the CDR3 is TGTGCCAGCAGCGGCAAGGGAAGCACAGATACGCAGTATTTT.

The chain employs TRBV29-1 and TRBJ1-2, with 7 positions matching TRBD1. V trimming: 6 bases; J trimming: 4 bases; junction bases outside the gene matches: 8. The CDR3 totals 13 residues. Germline assignment: CDR1 SQVTM and CDR2 ANQGSEA. CDR3 sequence: CSVYLQGFYGYTF. The CDR3, as DNA: TGCAGCGTCTACCTACAGGGGTTCTATGGCTACACCTTC.

V gene TRBV9 combines with J gene TRBJ2-6; D gene ambiguous. Trimming removed 0 bases at V and 4 bases at J, with 5 bases between. Germline assignment: CDR1 SGDLS and CDR2 YYNGEE. The CDR3 runs to 14 residues. The CDR3 sequence: CASSVEDGANVLTF. Here the CDR3 DNA reads TGTGCCAGCAGCGTAGAAGACGGGGCCAACGTCCTGACTTTC.

The chain has TRBV27 and TRBJ1-5; no reliable D call. V was trimmed by 6 bases and J by 3 bases, leaving 6 bases between them. Germline V CDR1 and CDR2: MNHEY, SMNVEV (reference sequence). The CDR3 is 12 residues long. The CDR3 here is CASRTLNQPQHF. CDR3 in DNA: TGTGCCAGCAGGACCCTCAATCAGCCCCAGCATTTT.

This clonotype appeared a single time. V and J are TRBV4-1 and TRBJ2-7; D is possibly TRBD2 (6 bases). The CDR3 covers 15 residues. Germline lookup yields CDR1 MGHRA and CDR2 YSYEKL. Trimming pared 1 base from V and 0 bases from J, leaving 10 bases between. In DNA form, the CDR3 reads TGCGCCAGCAGCCAAGTAGGCGGGACCTCCTACGAGCAGTACTTC. This sequence encodes CASSQVGGTSYEQYF.

The chain uses TRBV27 and TRBJ1-1; D gene ambiguous. Per the germline V gene, CDR1 is MNHEY and CDR2 is SMNVEV (reference sequence). This CDR3 is built from 12 residues. V was pared by 8 bases and J by 4 bases, with 11 bases between. The CDR3 DNA reads TGTGCCAGCCGTACCACCGGCACTGAAGCTTTCTTT. Its translation is CASRTTGTEAFF.

The chain joins TRBV2 to TRBJ1-1; TRBD1 matches 11 bases. Germline CDR1 reads SNHLY; CDR2 reads FYNNEI. This CDR3 is 17 amino acids long. Losses at the gene ends were 8 bases for V and 0 bases for J; bases not matched to a gene: 11. Here the CDR3 reads CASGLSPDRGLNTEAFF. The CDR3 DNA reads TGTGCCAGCGGGTTAAGTCCGGACAGGGGGCTGAACACTGAAGCTTTCTTT.

The chain links TRBV13 to TRBJ1-2, with D hard to call. Germline-derived CDR1 and CDR2 are PRHDT and FYEKMQ (reference sequence). CDR3 size: 13 residues. The V and J ends lost 2 bases and 6 bases respectively, with 10 bases between them. CDR3 nucleotide sequence: TGTGCCAGCAGCTTACGGGGAACCAATGGCTACACCTTC. Translated, it gives CASSLRGTNGYTF.

The chain couples TRBV7-9 to TRBJ2-2, with 9 bases lining up with TRBD1. V shed 5 bases, J shed 0 bases, and the junction held 7 bases outside the gene matches. CDR1 SEHNR and CDR2 FQNEAQ come from the germline V gene (reference sequence). This CDR3 has 17 residues. The CDR3 sequence: CASSPHRQGANTGELFF. The CDR3 nucleotides are TGTGCCAGCAGCCCCCACCGACAGGGGGCGAACACCGGGGAGCTGTTTTTT.